The source of this T cell receptor (beta chain) is a study of cytomegalovirus exposure and HLA in healthy donors. The CDR3 sequence is 17 residues long. V lost 1 base to trimming and J lost 7 bases; unmatched junction nucleotides: 10. CDR1 SGHVS and CDR2 FQNEAQ come from the germline V gene. The PCR was carried out with 60 Vbeta primers and 13 Jbeta primers. Sequencing was performed with immunoSEQ multiplex PCR; in TCRdb, only in-frame clones are kept and a portion is missing. The sample includes about 230,000 clones, around 84% seen only once; the top ten take 0.2% to 0.25%. Sample: PBMCs. This receptor was taken from a girl aged 2 to 9 in good health and CMV-seronegative. The chain links TRBV7-8 to TRBJ1-5; 10 positions match TRBD1. The CDR3 loop is CASSLVGQGIFKQPQHF. Here the CDR3 DNA reads TGTGCCAGCAGCTTAGTGGGACAGGGGATCTTCAAGCAGCCCCAGCATTTT.